A single sample is the source of the 32 T cell receptor beta chains below, sequenced in a study of blood T cells in healthy people across ages. It was with a sample-barcoded 5' primer and a J-beta primer mix that a second PCR of roughly 7 to 12 cycles was run. Using its own MiXCR run on the 5' RACE reads, TCRdb lists one record per CDR3 protein. The data contain hundreds of thousands of distinct CDR3 sequences, about a fifth of them singletons. Sequenced input: blood. Source of these receptors: a man aged 65-85 years in good health.

This clonotype occurred a few times. J is TRBJ1-1 and V is TRBV12-3 or TRBV12-4; D uncertain. The V and J ends lost 5 bases and 0 bases respectively, with 10 bases between them. The CDR3 has 14 residues. The CDR3 is CASSITEVNTEAFF. Written as DNA, the CDR3 is TGTGCCAGCAGTATAACCGAGGTGAACACTGAAGCTTTCTTT.

This clonotype was observed a handful of times. The chain is built from TRBV5-1 and TRBJ2-2; D call uncertain. The CDR3 has 12 residues. Germline lookup yields CDR1 SGHRS and CDR2 YFSETQ. With 2 bases removed from V and 7 bases from J, the gap between germline ends came to 6 bases. Written as DNA, the CDR3 is TGCGCCAGCAGCTTTTTAAACGGGGAGCTGTTTTTT. The encoded protein is CASSFLNGELFF.

The sample holds a few counts of this clonotype. The V gene is TRBV7-2, the J gene TRBJ2-1; no firm D call. The J call is uncertain, as TRBJ2-7 better fits the DNA end. Per the germline V gene, CDR1 is SGHTA and CDR2 is FQGNSA. The CDR3 is 13 amino acids. The CDR3 sequence: CASSLLPLYEQYF. The CDR3 bases are TGTGCCAGCAGCTTACTCCCCCTTTACGAGCAGTACTTC.

The rearrangement links TRBV19 to TRBJ1-5, with D maybe TRBD1 (5 bases). Looked up from germline, CDR1 is LNHDA and CDR2 is SQIVND (reference sequence). The CDR3 covers 18 residues. Deletions cut 5 bases from V and 2 bases from J, with 22 bases between. The CDR3 nucleotides are TGTGCCAGTAGTGGGGGGTTAGTTTTGGGCGATGGCAATCAGCCCCAGCATTTT. It is translated as CASSGGLVLGDGNQPQHF.

This clonotype was seen only a few times. The rearrangement uses TRBV7-8 and TRBJ2-7, with a weak D call TRBD2 (5 bases). Between the trimmed V and J ends, which lost 0 bases and 7 bases, there was a span of 7 bases. Germline CDR1 is SGHVS and CDR2 is FQNEAQ. This CDR3 comprises 12 residues. The CDR3 loop is CASSLAREEQYF. CDR3 nucleotide sequence: TGTGCCAGCAGCTTAGCGAGGGAAGAGCAGTACTTC.

CDR3 in amino acids: CASSPQSRVKNTEAFF. The CDR3 DNA is TGTGCCAGCAGCCCGCAATCCAGGGTAAAGAACACTGAAGCTTTCTTT. The chain recombines TRBV7-2 with TRBJ1-1; possible D gene TRBD1, 5 bases. The CDR3 consists of 16 residues. Germline CDR1 SGHTA, CDR2 FQGNSA. Trimming stripped 5 bases from V and 1 base from J, with 17 bases between.

Only a few counts were recorded for this clonotype. The chain has TRBV7-2 and TRBJ2-3; D unclear. The CDR3 runs 11 residues. Germline V lookup: CDR1 SGHTA, CDR2 FQGNSA. Trimming stripped 5 bases from V and 8 bases from J, with 8 bases between. The CDR3 bases are TGTGCCAGCAGCCCCCCCGGTACGCAGTATTTT. It encodes CASSPPGTQYF.

This clonotype came up many times. The chain combines TRBV20-1 with TRBJ2-1; TRBD2 agrees at 11 bases. From germline, CDR1 is DFQATT and CDR2 SNEGSKA (reference sequence). CDR3 length: 15 amino acids. The ends lost 3 bases at V and 9 bases at J; junction bases unmatched: 10. CDR3: CSARATSGTQFEQFF. The CDR3 DNA follows: TGCAGTGCTAGGGCGACTAGCGGGACTCAGTTTGAGCAGTTCTTC.

The chain has TRBV14 and TRBJ2-4; no clear D gene. Trimming pared 2 bases from V and 1 base from J, leaving 15 bases between. There are 17 residues in the CDR3. Per germline, CDR1 SGHDN and CDR2 FVKESK. CDR3 DNA sequence: TGTGCCAGCAGCCAACTCCAAAGGGTGGGGGCCAAAAACATTCAGTACTTC. Protein product: CASSQLQRVGAKNIQYF.

This clonotype was seen more than once but under ten times. This chain links TRBV12-3 or TRBV12-4 with TRBJ1-5, with D uncertain. The V gene lost 4 bases and the J gene lost 1 base, with 8 bases spanning the gap. The CDR3 consists of 14 residues. This CDR3 is CASSWAPSNQPQHF. The CDR3 DNA is TGTGCCAGCAGTTGGGCCCCAAGCAATCAGCCCCAGCATTTT.

V and J are TRBV5-6 and TRBJ1-3; tentatively, D is TRBD1 (5 bases). This CDR3 comprises 16 residues. Germline V gene lookup returns CDR1 SGHDT and CDR2 YYEEEE. Trimming took off 3 bases at V and 0 bases at J, with 13 bases between the two ends. CDR3 nucleotide sequence: TGTGCCAGCAGCTGGGGACTCTTAGGCTCTGGAAACACCATATATTTT. Translated: CASSWGLLGSGNTIYF.

There are a few counts of this clonotype. The genes are TRBV14 and TRBJ1-3, with D possibly being TRBD1 (5 bases). This CDR3 region has 15 residues. V lost 2 bases, J lost 4 bases, and 12 bases lay in between. Germline lookup yields CDR1 SGHDN and CDR2 FVKESK. The CDR3 DNA sequence: TGTGCCAGCAGCCAACAGGGAATATCGGGAAACACCATATATTTT. This translates into CASSQQGISGNTIYF. The full variable domain, with the rest looked up from reference TRBV14 and TRBJ1-3, is EAGVTQFPSHSVIEKGQTVTLRCDPISGHDNLYWYRRVMGKEIKFLLHFVKESKQDESGMPNNRFLAERTGGTYSTLKVQPAELEDSGVYFCASSQQGISGNTIYFGEGSWLTVV.

The genes are TRBV6-6 and TRBJ2-3; TRBD2 aligns across 7 bases. The CDR3 has 16 amino acids. V was pared by 4 bases and J by 2 bases, with 9 bases of the junction left unmatched. CDR1 and CDR2 from the germline V gene are MNHNY and SVGAGI (reference sequence). In nucleotides, the CDR3 is TGTGCCAGCAGTTTTGCGGCTAGCGGCAACACAGATACGCAGTATTTT. Translation gives CASSFAASGNTDTQYF.

The V gene is TRBV5-1, the J gene TRBJ1-1; D gene uncertain. V was pared by 0 bases and J by 2 bases, with 14 bases between. Germline assignment: CDR1 SGHRS and CDR2 YFSETQ. The CDR3 runs 16 residues. The CDR3 spells CASSLEPPTANTEAFF. DNA of the CDR3: TGCGCCAGCAGCTTGGAGCCCCCGACGGCTAACACTGAAGCTTTCTTT.

V gene TRBV28 combines with J gene TRBJ1-5, with D perhaps TRBD1 (5 bases). With 5 bases removed from V and 7 bases from J, the gap between germline ends came to 15 bases. The CDR3 runs 14 residues. The V gene's germline CDR1 is MDHEN and CDR2 SYDVKM. The CDR3 loop reads CASSNVGEGQPQHF. The CDR3 region has the DNA TGTGCCAGCAGTAACGTGGGGGAGGGACAGCCCCAGCATTTT.

There are a few counts of this clonotype. The chain links TRBV5-1 to TRBJ2-7, with D possibly TRBD1 on 5 matching bases. CDR3 length: 14 amino acids. V shed 0 bases and J shed 0 bases, with 7 bases lying between them. Germline CDR1 and CDR2: SGHRS and YFSETQ. The CDR3 loop reads CASSLEDISYEQYF. The CDR3 region has the DNA TGCGCCAGCAGCTTGGAGGACATCTCCTACGAGCAGTACTTC.

This clonotype was seen ten or more times. V is TRBV9 and J is TRBJ2-1; 7 nucleotides agree with TRBD2. The CDR3 has 13 amino acids. Germline CDR1 reads SGDLS; CDR2 reads YYNGEE. The J segment lost 10 bases and the V segment lost 3 bases, leaving 7 bases of the junction unmatched. The CDR3: CASSDPPGGEQFF. The CDR3 DNA follows: TGTGCCAGCAGCGACCCTCCCGGGGGGGAGCAGTTCTTC.

This clonotype was seen only a few times. The chain uses TRBV21-1 and TRBJ1-2. TRBV21-1 is assigned pseudogene status. This CDR3 contains 12 residues. CDR3 in amino acids: CASSKGRGGYTF. The CDR3 region has the DNA TGTGCCAGCAGCAAAGGGCGGGGAGGCTACACCTTC.

This clonotype was recorded many times. The chain employs TRBV14 and TRBJ2-7, with unresolved D. The CDR3 runs to 14 residues. From germline, CDR1 is SGHDN and CDR2 FVKESK. The V and J ends lost 4 bases and 7 bases respectively, with 17 bases between them. As DNA, the CDR3 is TGTGCCAGCAGCCGAAATAGCCCGTTTGTTGAGCAGTACTTC. Its translation is CASSRNSPFVEQYF.

This chain connects TRBV5-1 to TRBJ1-1, with a weak D call TRBD1 (5 bases). The CDR3 extends over 14 amino acids. Trimming removed 0 bases at V and 1 base at J, with 7 bases between. Germline assignment: CDR1 SGHRS and CDR2 YFSETQ. CDR3 loop: CASSLVQGNTEAFF. For the CDR3, the DNA is TGCGCCAGCAGCTTGGTTCAGGGGAACACTGAAGCTTTCTTT.

The gene calls are TRBV20-1 and TRBJ2-5; D tentatively reads TRBD1 or TRBD2 (5 bases each). The CDR3 extends over 18 amino acids. The germline V gene encodes CDR1 DFQATT and CDR2 SNEGSKA (reference sequence). Between the trimmed V and J ends, which lost 7 bases and 5 bases, there was a span of 32 bases. The CDR3 nucleotides are TGCAGTGTTCATTCGCTACAACCGGTGACAGTTAGCGAGGAGACCCAGTACTTC. As protein: CSVHSLQPVTVSEETQYF.

This clonotype was detected only a few times. This chain links TRBV7-8 with TRBJ1-5, with 7 positions matching TRBD1. J was trimmed by 5 bases and V by 1 base; bases with no gene match: 8. Germline values: CDR1 SGHVS, CDR2 FQNEAQ. The CDR3 spans 16 residues. CDR3 sequence reads: CASSLEGAGYDQPQHF. For the CDR3, the DNA is TGTGCCAGCAGCTTAGAGGGGGCGGGGTACGATCAGCCCCAGCATTTT.

The V gene is TRBV5-5, the J gene TRBJ1-2; D is unclear. This CDR3 spans 13 amino acids. The V end lost 7 bases, the J end lost 2 bases, and 12 bases lay between the germline ends. Germline CDR1 and CDR2: SGHKS and YYEKEE (reference sequence). The CDR3 sequence is CASRGKLNYGYTF. DNA for the CDR3: TGTGCCAGCCGTGGGAAGTTAAACTATGGCTACACCTTC.

The chain links TRBV29-1 to TRBJ2-1, with D possibly matching TRBD1 (6 bases). This CDR3 region has 15 residues. With 6 bases removed from V and 0 bases from J, the gap between germline ends came to 15 bases. CDR1 is SQVTM, CDR2 ANQGSEA, per germline. DNA for the CDR3: TGCAGCGTAGGGACACTCAGCCGCTCCTACAATGAGCAGTTCTTC. It translates to CSVGTLSRSYNEQFF.

DNA of the CDR3: TGTGCCAGCAGCGTAGGGGGAGGGACCAGGAATGAAAAACTGTTTTTT. Translation: CASSVGGGTRNEKLFF. The chain links TRBV9 to TRBJ1-4; possible D gene TRBD1, 5 bases. This CDR3 region has 16 residues. Deletions cut 0 bases from V and 5 bases from J, with 14 bases between. Germline lookup yields CDR1 SGDLS and CDR2 YYNGEE.

Ten or more counts support this clonotype. The genes are TRBV20-1 and TRBJ2-5; possible D gene TRBD1, 7 bases. V was pared by 6 bases and J by 2 bases, with 10 bases between. Germline V lookup: CDR1 DFQATT, CDR2 SNEGSKA (reference sequence). This CDR3 contains 12 residues. The DNA for the CDR3 is TGCAGTGCCGCGGGACAGCAAGAGACCCAGTACTTC. Residues: CSAAGQQETQYF.

This clonotype was seen only a few times. The chain is built from TRBV28 and TRBJ1-1; 7 nucleotides agree with TRBD1. CDR3 size: 13 residues. In germline, CDR1 is MDHEN, CDR2 SYDVKM. V lost 6 bases and J lost 1; bases outside the gene matches: 2. CDR3 region: CASSDRANTEAFF. CDR3 coding DNA: TGTGCCAGCAGCGACAGGGCGAACACTGAAGCTTTCTTT.

The chain joins TRBV12-3 or TRBV12-4 to TRBJ1-1, with TRBD1 as a possible D gene (5 bases). This CDR3 contains 14 residues. The ends were cut back, 4 bases at V and 1 base at J, with 10 bases in the middle. CDR3 DNA: TGTGCCAGCAGTTCACAGGTTGGGAACACTGAAGCTTTCTTT. Amino acid sequence: CASSSQVGNTEAFF.

V gene TRBV7-8 combines with J gene TRBJ1-1; D remains ambiguous. Trimming took 5 bases from V and 5 from J, leaving 24 bases between them. CDR3 size: 17 residues. CDR1 is SGHVS, CDR2 FQNEAQ, per germline. CDR3 bases: TGTGCCAGCAGCGTGAGGCGGGGAATCTCCCTCGGAACTGAAGCTTTCTTT. Protein product: CASSVRRGISLGTEAFF.

The chain employs TRBV5-1 and TRBJ2-2; tentatively, D is TRBD1 (5 bases). This CDR3 contains 15 residues. Trimming stripped 0 bases from V and 7 bases from J, with 13 bases between. CDR1 is SGHRS, CDR2 YFSETQ, per germline. Here the CDR3 DNA reads TGCGCCAGCAGCTTGGCCTCAGGGTCCAACGGGGAGCTGTTTTTT. It encodes CASSLASGSNGELFF.

The rearrangement links TRBV7-8 to TRBJ2-2; D is possibly TRBD1 or TRBD2 (5 bases each). V dropped 4 bases and J dropped 5 bases, with 17 bases sitting between them. Looked up from germline, CDR1 is SGHVS and CDR2 is FQNEAQ. The CDR3 extends over 16 amino acids. DNA of the CDR3: TGTGCCAGCAGCTCTAACGCCGGGACCCGAACCGGGGAGCTGTTTTTT. Protein sequence: CASSSNAGTRTGELFF. Using reference TRBV7-8 and TRBJ2-2 for the parts outside the CDR3, the full variable domain is GAGVSQSPRYKVAKRGQDVALRCDPISGHVSLFWYQQALGQGPEFLTYFQNEAQLDKSGLPSDRFFAERPEGSVSTLKIQRTQQEDSAVYLCASSSNAGTRTGELFFGEGSRLTVL.

This clonotype has more than one count but fewer than ten. The rearrangement uses TRBV12-3 or TRBV12-4 and TRBJ1-2; unclear D gene. The CDR3 is made up of 14 amino acids. Trimming took off 10 bases at V and 1 base at J, with 16 bases between the two ends. In DNA, the CDR3 is TGTGCCACCGCCGGCCCGGATGTTAACTATGGCTACACCTTC. This encodes CATAGPDVNYGYTF.